This is a list of T cell receptor beta chains from one sample in a study of low-dose radiotherapy and immunotherapy resistance in tumors. One entry per CDR3 protein, called by TCRdb with MiXCR from the reads. The profile shows some 85,000 distinct CDR3 sequences, approximately 19% of them singletons. The input for sequencing was PBMCs, taken before treatment. These receptors all stem from a male donor with prostate cancer. Both conserved end residues are part of each CDR3. The order of the fields is D gene, V gene, J gene, clone size, CDR3 protein, CDR3 DNA. A D gene is named only where the DNA matches it firmly. The size field is filled for only some rows; it gives once, few, many or a size class.

TRBD1	TRBV7-2	TRBJ1-2	many	CASSLRGQGLRGYTF	TGTGCCAGCAGCTTACGGGGACAGGGGCTGCGCGGCTACACCTTC
TRBD2	TRBV6-5	TRBJ2-5	many	CASSYSPSGIQETQYF	TGTGCCAGCAGTTACTCCCCTAGCGGGATCCAAGAGACCCAGTACTTC
-	TRBV20-1	TRBJ2-5	many	CSAMKVRQTGRDAWGETQYF	TGCAGTGCAATGAAAGTGAGGCAGACAGGACGGGACGCTTGGGGGGAGACCCAGTACTTC
TRBD1	TRBV19	TRBJ1-4	many	CASSILRDRGSEKLFF	TGTGCCAGTAGTATTCTCCGGGACAGGGGAAGTGAAAAACTGTTTTTT
-	TRBV6-1	TRBJ2-3	many	CASGNLADTDTQYF	TGTGCCAGCGGCAATTTAGCGGACACAGATACGCAGTATTTT
-	TRBV20-1	TRBJ1-6	many	CSARIGDGSVISPLHF	TGCAGTGCTAGAATCGGGGATGGATCCGTAATATCACCCCTCCACTTT
-	TRBV21-1	TRBJ2-2	many	CASSANRHLNTGELFF	TGTGCCAGCAGCGCCAACAGGCATCTAAACACCGGGGAGCTGTTTTTT
-	TRBV20-1	TRBJ2-5	many	CSASLVGSNQETQYF	TGCAGTGCTAGTCTGGTCGGGTCGAACCAAGAGACCCAGTACTTC
TRBD2	TRBV7-7	TRBJ2-1	many	CASSPNRPSGNNEQFF	TGTGCTAGCAGCCCAAACCGTCCTAGCGGGAACAATGAGCAGTTCTTC
TRBD1	TRBV5-1	TRBJ2-1	many	CASSPGTVVGNEQFF	TGCGCCAGCAGCCCCGGGACAGTCGTGGGGAATGAGCAGTTCTTC
TRBD1	TRBV28	TRBJ1-5	many	CASSLSPGQSQPQHF	TGTGCCAGCAGTTTATCGCCGGGACAGAGTCAGCCCCAGCATTTT
-	TRBV20-1	TRBJ2-1	many	CSARGDAAREQFF	TGCAGTGCTAGGGGGGACGCCGCCCGGGAGCAGTTCTTC
-	TRBV21-1	TRBJ2-7	many	CASSKATAGRRTSEQYF	TGTGCCAGCAGCAAAGCGACGGCAGGAAGACGAACTAGCGAGCAGTACTTC
-	TRBV12-3/TRBV12-4	TRBJ2-4	many	CASSLDGLWRGVGNIQYF	TGTGCCAGCAGTTTAGATGGCTTATGGAGAGGGGTGGGGAACATTCAGTACTTC
-	TRBV20-1	TRBJ2-3	-	CSARSLPGEWPDTQYF	TGCAGTGCTAGATCCCTTCCCGGGGAGTGGCCAGATACGCAGTATTTT
TRBD1	TRBV19	TRBJ2-7	many	CASSSQGAGMGEQYF	TGTGCCAGTAGTTCACAGGGGGCCGGCATGGGGGAGCAGTACTTC
-	TRBV12-3/TRBV12-4	TRBJ2-2	many	CASSPDRTTNTGELFF	TGTGCCAGCAGCCCGGACAGGACTACGAACACCGGGGAGCTGTTTTTT
TRBD2	TRBV7-2	TRBJ2-2	many	CASSNPSGLAGELFF	TGTGCCAGCAGCAACCCCTCCGGACTAGCCGGGGAGCTGTTTTTT
-	TRBV6-5	TRBJ2-7	many	CASSKHVSYEQYF	TGTGCCAGCAGTAAACACGTATCCTACGAGCAGTACTTC
-	TRBV5-1	TRBJ1-5	many	CASSLRQDAYSNQPQHF	TGCGCCAGCAGCTTACGCCAGGATGCATATAGCAATCAGCCCCAGCATTTT
-	TRBV6-8	TRBJ1-1	-	CASHVPFGSNTEAFF	TGTGCCAGCCACGTCCCGTTTGGGAGCAACACTGAAGCTTTCTTT
TRBD1	TRBV20-1	TRBJ1-5	many	CSASPEGAMYSNQPQHF	TGCAGTGCTAGCCCCGAGGGGGCGATGTATAGCAATCAGCCCCAGCATTTT
-	TRBV29-1	TRBJ1-1	many	CSAKPWGLNTEAFF	TGCAGCGCCAAGCCTTGGGGCCTGAACACTGAAGCTTTCTTT
-	TRBV29-1	TRBJ1-2	many	CSVGGGVSGPGYTF	TGCAGCGTCGGGGGTGGTGTATCTGGACCCGGCTACACCTTC
TRBD1	TRBV25-1	TRBJ2-3	many	CASSANPGQGRTDTQYF	TGTGCCAGCAGTGCCAACCCGGGACAGGGGAGAACAGATACGCAGTATTTT
-	TRBV11-2	TRBJ2-3	many	CASSYDRTDTQYF	TGTGCCAGCAGCTATGACAGGACAGATACGCAGTATTTT
TRBD2	TRBV12-3/TRBV12-4	TRBJ2-1	-	CASGGDRGGNEQFF	TGTGCTAGCGGGGGGGATCGGGGAGGAAATGAGCAGTTCTTC
-	TRBV5-1	TRBJ2-7	many	CASRPSGALHSYEQYF	TGCGCCAGCAGGCCAAGCGGTGCTCTCCATTCCTACGAGCAGTACTTC
TRBD1	TRBV6-1	TRBJ2-5	many	CASSEHGTGQETQYF	TGTGCCAGCAGTGAGCACGGGACAGGCCAAGAGACCCAGTACTTC
-	TRBV7-9	TRBJ2-1	many	CASSFSNYNEQFF	TGTGCCAGCAGCTTCAGCAACTACAATGAGCAGTTCTTC
-	TRBV27	TRBJ2-7	-	CASSRGDSYEQYF	TGTGCCAGCAGTAGGGGTGACTCCTACGAGCAGTACTTC
-	TRBV7-8	TRBJ2-2	many	CASTLLGGAGELFF	TGTGCCAGCACCCTCCTTGGTGGGGCCGGGGAGCTGTTTTTT
-	TRBV12-3/TRBV12-4	TRBJ1-2	few	CASSLVGFNYGYTF	TGTGCCAGCAGTTTGGTCGGGTTTAACTATGGCTACACCTTC
-	TRBV7-2	TRBJ1-5	many	CASSLDTGFFQPQHF	TGTGCCAGCAGCTTGGACACAGGGTTCTTTCAGCCCCAGCATTTT
-	TRBV28	TRBJ2-7	-	CASSVRDNSYEQYF	TGTGCCAGCAGCGTAAGGGACAACTCCTACGAGCAGTACTTC
-	TRBV6-2/TRBV6-3	TRBJ2-6	many	CASSYRGGGITGANVLTF	TGTGCCAGCAGTTACCGAGGAGGGGGAATTACTGGGGCCAACGTCCTGACTTTC
-	TRBV20-1	TRBJ1-5	many	CSAQRGLRSVGNQPQHF	TGCAGTGCCCAAAGGGGCCTCCGGTCTGTTGGCAATCAGCCCCAGCATTTT
-	TRBV12-3/TRBV12-4	TRBJ1-1	many	CASSRDGGTEAFF	TGTGCCAGCAGTCGGGACGGGGGTACTGAAGCTTTCTTT
TRBD1	TRBV6-1	TRBJ1-1	many	CATTGTVNTEAFF	TGTGCCACCACCGGGACAGTGAACACTGAAGCTTTCTTT
-	TRBV24-1	TRBJ2-1	many	CATDRNNEQFF	TGTGCCACAGACAGGAACAACGAGCAGTTCTTC
TRBD1	TRBV10-3	TRBJ2-3	many	CAIANGQGTDTQYF	TGTGCCATCGCCAACGGACAGGGCACAGATACGCAGTATTTT
TRBD2	TRBV3-1	TRBJ2-1	many	CASTGTSYEQFF	TGTGCCAGCACCGGGACTAGCTATGAGCAGTTCTTC
-	TRBV5-1	TRBJ1-1	many	CASTAAGNTEAFF	TGCGCCAGCACCGCGGCGGGGAACACTGAAGCTTTCTTT
TRBD1	TRBV6-5	TRBJ1-1	many	CASRGQALGNTEAFF	TGTGCCAGCAGGGGACAGGCACTGGGAAACACTGAAGCTTTCTTT
-	TRBV2	TRBJ1-1	few	CASSGAGANTEAFF	TGTGCCAGCAGTGGGGCAGGGGCGAACACTGAAGCTTTCTTT
-	TRBV5-6	TRBJ1-1	many	CASSLVSVNTEAFF	TGTGCCAGCAGCTTGGTGTCAGTGAACACTGAAGCTTTCTTT
TRBD2	TRBV4-2	TRBJ2-3	few	CASSPSPGTSGGTDTQYF	TGTGCCAGCAGCCCTTCACCCGGGACTAGCGGGGGAACAGATACGCAGTATTTT
-	TRBV23-1	TRBJ1-3	many	CASSQSAGIGNTIYF	TGCGCCAGCAGTCAATCAGCCGGGATCGGAAACACCATATATTTT